Listed here are 2 T cell receptor beta chains from one sample, sequenced in a study of control samples from healthy donors and cancer patients. Assay used: immunoSEQ multiplex PCR; TCRdb lists only in-frame clones, some missing. Of fewer than 250,000 clones listed, approximately 91% are singletons. The sequenced sample consisted of blood. Source of these receptors: a man aged 30 to 39 in good health.

The chain employs TRBV2 and TRBJ1-6, with 11 bases identical to TRBD1. J was trimmed by 2 bases and V by 6 bases; bases with no gene match: 6. Germline CDR1 is SNHLY and CDR2 is FYNNEI. The CDR3 runs to 17 residues. The CDR3 is CASRLPGQGAYNSPLHF. The CDR3 region has the DNA TGTGCCAGCAGGCTACCGGGACAGGGGGCCTATAATTCACCCCTCCACTTT.

CDR3 DNA sequence: TGTGCCTGGAGCGCGGGACAGGGGTTTTCACCCCTCCACTTT. This gives the protein CAWSAGQGFSPLHF. This rearrangement joins TRBV30 to TRBJ1-6; 10 bases match TRBD1. Germline CDR1 is GTSNPN and CDR2 is SVGIG (reference sequence). The ends lost 3 bases at V and 9 bases at J; junction bases unmatched: 5. CDR3 length: 14 residues. The entire variable domain, with the rest obtained from reference TRBV30 and TRBJ1-6, is as follows: SQTIHQWPATLVQPVGSPLSLECTVEGTSNPNLYWYRQAAGRGLQLLFYSVGIGQISSEVPQNLSASRPQDRQFILSSKKLLLSDSGFYLCAWSAGQGFSPLHFGNGTRLTVT.